The 21 T cell receptor beta chains given below trace back to one sample, sequenced in a study of T-cell memory formation after mild COVID-19 listed by TCRdb under 2021. The library was generated by 5' RACE. Data came from an Illumina NovaSeq 6000. TCRdb's own reprocessing of the public reads used fastp at Q25 and MiXCR and kept productive beta chains. Every CDR3 protein is listed once, alongside the most common genes and DNA of its rows. Here the sample has hundreds of thousands of distinct CDR3 sequences; about 20% occur a single time. The top ten clones comprise around 12% of the sample. Material: PBMCs or a T cell subset sorted from them (not recorded which). The receptors derive from an adult woman who had mild COVID-19 (a few samples of this study predate the infection). The sample titles of this study are shuffled in the database, so cell type and time point are left out; the donor was told from shared clones.

This clonotype was observed a handful of times. This chain connects TRBV29-1 to TRBJ2-1, with 9 bases aligning to TRBD2. The V gene's germline CDR1 is SQVTM and CDR2 ANQGSEA. CDR3 length equals 15 residues. Losses at the gene ends were 5 bases for V and 4 bases for J; bases not matched to a gene: 9. CDR3 in DNA: TGCAGCGTTCAAGGACTAGCGTGGAAGTACAATGAGCAGTTCTTC. This encodes CSVQGLAWKYNEQFF.

This clonotype was counted a few times. V is TRBV5-1 and J is TRBJ2-7, with TRBD1 as a possible D gene (5 bases). The germline V gene has CDR1 SGHRS and CDR2 YFSETQ. With 3 bases removed from V and 1 base from J, the gap between germline ends came to 26 bases. The CDR3 runs to 19 residues. The chain's CDR3 is CASSSETATIPPDSYEQYF. The CDR3 DNA reads as TGCGCCAGCAGCTCCGAGACAGCTACCATTCCCCCCGATTCCTACGAGCAGTACTTC.

The chain links TRBV5-1 to TRBJ2-7; 10 nucleotides align to TRBD1. Losses at the gene ends were 0 bases for V and 5 bases for J; bases not matched to a gene: 5. This CDR3 has 15 residues. Germline V lookup: CDR1 SGHRS, CDR2 YFSETQ. CDR3 nucleotide sequence: TGCGCCAGCAGCTTGGTAGGGACAGGGGCTAACGAGCAGTACTTC. As protein: CASSLVGTGANEQYF.

The V and J genes are TRBV12-5 and TRBJ1-1; D may be TRBD1 (6 bases). The ends were cut back, 0 bases at V and 3 bases at J, with 11 bases in the middle. This CDR3 has 15 residues. Germline V lookup: CDR1 LGHNT, CDR2 FRNRAP. The chain's CDR3 is CASGLVRGGHTEAFF. The CDR3 bases are TGTGCTAGTGGTTTGGTACGGGGGGGGCACACTGAAGCTTTCTTT.

The V and J genes are TRBV6-6 and TRBJ1-6; 10 bases agree with TRBD1. The trim removed 6 bases at V and 8 bases at J, leaving 7 bases unmatched. CDR3 size: 15 residues. Per the germline V gene, CDR1 is MNHNY and CDR2 is SVGAGI (reference sequence). The DNA for the CDR3 is TGTGCCAGCAGGGATCGACAGGGGGCGGATTCACCCCTCCACTTT. Amino acid sequence: CASRDRQGADSPLHF.

This clonotype appeared a few times. The chain joins TRBV6-4 to TRBJ2-3, with D tentatively TRBD2 (5 bases). The V and J ends lost 4 bases and 0 bases respectively, with 11 bases between them. The CDR3 runs 15 residues. From germline, CDR1 is MRHNA and CDR2 SNTAGT. CDR3 region: CASSVSRGSTDTQYF. The CDR3, as DNA: TGTGCCAGCAGTGTATCGAGAGGGAGCACAGATACGCAGTATTTT.

The J gene is TRBJ2-7, the V gene TRBV2; maybe TRBD1 (5 bases). The CDR3 loop spans 18 amino acids. The germline CDR1 and CDR2 sequences are SNHLY and FYNNEI. The ends were cut back, 2 bases at V and 2 bases at J, with 22 bases in the middle. CDR3 in DNA: TGTGCCAGCAGTGAAACAGTTCCGGCGACAGTCTCGCCCTACGAGCAGTACTTC. It is translated as CASSETVPATVSPYEQYF. Filled out from reference TRBV2 and TRBJ2-7, the complete variable domain reads EPEVTQTPSHQVTQMGQEVILRCVPISNHLYFYWYRQILGQKVEFLVSFYNNEISEKSEIFDDQFSVERPDGSNFTLKIRSTKLEDSAMYFCASSETVPATVSPYEQYFGPGTRLTVT.

In its sample, this clonotype was seen many times. The rearrangement uses TRBV11-3 and TRBJ2-1; D is unresolved. In germline, CDR1 is SGHNT, CDR2 YENEEA. Trimming shortened V by 2 bases and J by 0 bases, and 5 bases separated the two germline ends. The CDR3 runs to 14 residues. Written as DNA, the CDR3 is TGTGCCAGCAGCTTAACTGGCTCCTACAATGAGCAGTTCTTC. It is translated as CASSLTGSYNEQFF.

The rearrangement uses TRBV28 and TRBJ2-7; 13 bases are a match to TRBD2. The CDR3 is 16 residues long. Germline V gives CDR1 MDHEN, CDR2 SYDVKM. Unmatched junction bases numbered 8, after V lost 5 bases and J lost 4 bases. The DNA for the CDR3 is TGTGCCAGCAGTCCCACTAGCGGGAGGGCGAAATACGAGCAGTACTTC. It translates to CASSPTSGRAKYEQYF. Drawing the rest from reference TRBV28 and TRBJ2-7, the complete variable domain is DVKVTQSSRYLVKRTGEKVFLECVQDMDHENMFWYRQDPGLGLRLIYFSYDVKMKEKGDIPEGYSVSREKKERFSLILESASTNQTSMYLCASSPTSGRAKYEQYFGPGTRLTVT.

This clonotype was counted between two and nine times. The V call is TRBV12-3 or TRBV12-4, the J call TRBJ1-1; D unresolved. This CDR3 is 13 amino acids long. V was cut by 4 bases and J by 1 base, with 7 bases left in between. The CDR3 sequence: CASSSHTNTEAFF. In DNA form, the CDR3 reads TGTGCCAGCAGTTCTCACACGAACACTGAAGCTTTCTTT.

The sample holds many counts of this clonotype. The chain combines TRBV10-3 with TRBJ2-3, with a tentative D call TRBD1 (6 bases). From germline, CDR1 is ENHRY and CDR2 SYGVKD. The CDR3 runs 13 residues. Deletions cut 6 bases from V and 1 base from J, with 8 bases between. CDR3 sequence reads: CAIRQGGTDTQYF. The CDR3 DNA reads TGTGCCATCAGACAGGGCGGCACAGATACGCAGTATTTT.

Of note for this clonotype: A read error is possible here, since a much larger clone lies one base away. The chain links TRBV5-5 to TRBJ1-1; TRBD1 matches at 7 bases. Germline V CDR1 and CDR2: SGHKS, YYEKEE (reference sequence). The trim removed 3 bases at V and 3 bases at J, leaving 2 bases unmatched. This CDR3 has 13 residues. The CDR3 DNA reads TGTGCCAGCAGCTACGACAGGGACACTGAAGCTTTCTTT. Encoded protein: CASSYDRDTEAFF.

The chain joins TRBV12-3 or TRBV12-4 to TRBJ1-5; D remains unclear. Trimming removed 3 bases from V and 6 bases from J, with 6 bases in between. The CDR3 consists of 12 residues. The CDR3 here is CASSFDSQPQHF. In nucleotides, the CDR3 is TGTGCCAGCAGTTTTGATAGTCAGCCCCAGCATTTT.

The V and J genes are TRBV27 and TRBJ2-7; TRBD1 matches 8 bases. The CDR3 has 16 amino acids. Germline CDR1 is MNHEY and CDR2 is SMNVEV (reference sequence). Trimming cost V 0 bases and J 2 bases; bases outside gene matches: 6. CDR3: CASSLSGIQGAYEQYF. The CDR3 DNA is TGTGCCAGCAGTTTATCGGGCATACAGGGGGCCTACGAGCAGTACTTC.

This clonotype has more than one count but fewer than ten. This chain connects TRBV7-2 to TRBJ1-2, with D possibly TRBD1 on 6 matching bases. In germline, CDR1 is SGHTA, CDR2 FQGNSA. This CDR3 spans 13 amino acids. V was pared by 1 base and J by 7 bases, with 10 bases between. CDR3: CASSLGGLLGYTF. The CDR3 DNA reads as TGTGCCAGCAGCTTAGGGGGGCTCCTTGGCTACACCTTC.

V gene TRBV27 combines with J gene TRBJ2-7; D not resolved. Germline CDR1 reads MNHEY; CDR2 reads SMNVEV (reference sequence). The CDR3 is 15 residues long. Trimming cost V 5 bases and J 3 bases, with 17 bases left between them. The CDR3, as DNA: TGTGCCAGCAGTGCGTTACCGAGCCACTACTACGAGCAGTACTTC. This translates into CASSALPSHYYEQYF.

This chain joins TRBV28 and TRBJ2-3; D is unresolved. The length of the CDR3 is 15 residues. From germline, CDR1 is MDHEN and CDR2 SYDVKM. V dropped 10 bases and J dropped 0 bases, with 17 bases sitting between them. The CDR3 DNA sequence: TGTGCCACCCGCTTGCATGTCGGGAGCACAGATACGCAGTATTTT. Protein: CATRLHVGSTDTQYF.

This clonotype was picked up a small number of times. The CDR3 DNA sequence: TGCGCCAGCAGCCAAGATGCTCGGGACCCCCTTAGCAATGAGCAGTTCTTC. Its protein product is CASSQDARDPLSNEQFF. This chain links TRBV4-3 with TRBJ2-1; TRBD1 or TRBD2 may be the D gene (5 bases each). Trimming shortened V by 0 bases and J by 6 bases, and 18 bases separated the two germline ends. Germline CDR1 is LGHNA and CDR2 is YSLEER. This CDR3 has 17 amino acids.

This clonotype was detected many times. The V and J genes are TRBV7-3 and TRBJ2-1; D uncertain. CDR1 and CDR2 from the germline V gene are SGHTA and FQGTGA. This CDR3 is 14 amino acids long. V was pared by 5 bases and J by 10 bases, with 18 bases between. CDR3 amino acids: CASSLNPGEKEQFF. The CDR3, as DNA: TGTGCCAGCAGCCTCAACCCGGGCGAGAAAGAGCAGTTCTTC. Combining the CDR3 with reference TRBV7-3 and TRBJ2-1 gives the whole variable domain GAGVSQTPSNKVTEKGKYVELRCDPISGHTALYWYRQSLGQGPEFLIYFQGTGAADDSGLPNDRFFAVRPEGSVSTLKIQRTERGDSAVYLCASSLNPGEKEQFFGPGTRLTVL.

This clonotype was seen a handful of times. The chain has TRBV4-1 and TRBJ1-5; D uncertain. The germline CDR1 and CDR2 sequences are MGHRA and YSYEKL. The CDR3 has 14 amino acids. Trimming took 0 bases from V and 5 from J, leaving 8 bases between them. The CDR3 bases are TGCGCCAGCAGCCAAGATAGGAGGGATCAGCCCCAGCATTTT. It translates to CASSQDRRDQPQHF.

The genes are TRBV11-2 and TRBJ2-2; D not resolved. Trimming took 1 base from V and 4 from J, leaving 10 bases between them. Germline V gene lookup returns CDR1 SGHAT and CDR2 FQNNGV. The CDR3 runs 15 residues. The CDR3 loop is CASSLGPEGTGELFF. DNA of the CDR3: TGTGCCAGCAGCTTAGGACCAGAAGGCACCGGGGAGCTGTTTTTT.